The subject of this entry is one T cell receptor (beta chain). Its target is unknown. Profiled with immunoSEQ multiplex PCR; TCRdb holds only in-frame clones, not every one. The repertoire holds about 68,000 clones, with roughly 84% as singletons. CDR1 is KGHSH, CDR2 LQKENI, per germline. V was shortened by 6 bases and J by 0 bases, with 20 bases between the two germline ends. The CDR3 loop spans 17 amino acids. The source of the sample is a study of Tregs in tolerant kidney transplant recipients. General study points: Findings come from small patient numbers and require larger validation.

Sequencing was done on a sample of CD4+ T cells from blood. The chain is built from TRBV18 and TRBJ1-2; D gene unclear. This TCR came from a human donor in good health. The CDR3 DNA reads TGTGCCAGCTCCCTGCGCGATCCAGCGTTTCCTAACTATGGCTACACCTTC. This gives the protein CASSLRDPAFPNYGYTF.